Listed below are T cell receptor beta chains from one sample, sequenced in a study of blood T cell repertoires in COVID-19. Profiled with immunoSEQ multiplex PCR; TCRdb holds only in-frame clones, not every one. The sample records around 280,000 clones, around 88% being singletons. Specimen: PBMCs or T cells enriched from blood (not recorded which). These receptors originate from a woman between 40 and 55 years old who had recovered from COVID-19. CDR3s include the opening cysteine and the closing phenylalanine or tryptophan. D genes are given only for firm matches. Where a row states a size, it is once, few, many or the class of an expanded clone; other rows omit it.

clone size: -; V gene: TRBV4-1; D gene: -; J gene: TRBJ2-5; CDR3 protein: CASSQDPLRETQYF; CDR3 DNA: TGCGCCAGCAGCCAAGACCCTTTACGGGAGACCCAGTACTTC
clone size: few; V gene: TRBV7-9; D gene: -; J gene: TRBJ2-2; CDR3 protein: CASSLAARGGELFF; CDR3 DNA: TGTGCCAGCAGCTTAGCCGCCCGGGGCGGGGAGCTGTTTTTT
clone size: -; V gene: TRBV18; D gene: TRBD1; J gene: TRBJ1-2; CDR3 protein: CASSQSRQGAYDGYTF; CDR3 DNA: TGTGCCAGCTCACAAAGCCGACAGGGGGCGTATGATGGCTACACCTTC
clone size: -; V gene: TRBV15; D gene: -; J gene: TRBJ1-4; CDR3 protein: CATSSWGGGYRSTNEKLFF; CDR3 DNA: TGTGCCACCAGCTCCTGGGGAGGTGGTTACCGTTCAACTAATGAAAAACTGTTTTTT
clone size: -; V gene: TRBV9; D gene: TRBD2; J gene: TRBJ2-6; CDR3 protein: CASSPRGGSPGANVLTF; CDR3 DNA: TGTGCCAGCAGCCCCCGGGGGGGGTCTCCTGGGGCCAACGTCCTGACTTTC
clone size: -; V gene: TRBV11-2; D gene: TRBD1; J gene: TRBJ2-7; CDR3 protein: CASSLVQGVYEQYF; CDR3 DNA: TGTGCCAGCAGCTTAGTTCAGGGGGTCTACGAGCAGTACTTC
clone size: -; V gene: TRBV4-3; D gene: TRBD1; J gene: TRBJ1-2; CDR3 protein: CASSQTGGGYYGYTF; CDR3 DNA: TGCGCCAGCAGCCAGACAGGGGGGGGTTACTATGGCTACACCTTC
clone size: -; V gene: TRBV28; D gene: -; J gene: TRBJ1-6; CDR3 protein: CASSLRGGIYNSPLHF; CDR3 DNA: TGTGCCAGCAGCTTACGTGGGGGGATTTATAATTCACCCCTCCACTTT
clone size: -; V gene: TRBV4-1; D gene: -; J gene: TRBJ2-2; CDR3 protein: CASSQERGMAGELFF; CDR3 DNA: TGCGCCAGCAGCCAAGAACGAGGGATGGCCGGGGAGCTGTTTTTT
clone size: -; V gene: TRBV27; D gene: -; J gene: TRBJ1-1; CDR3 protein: CASSLSGGTEAFF; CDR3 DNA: TGTGCCAGCAGTTTATCCGGGGGCACTGAAGCTTTCTTT
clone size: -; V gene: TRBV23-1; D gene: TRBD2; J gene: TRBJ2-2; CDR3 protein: CASSQSTGGGRTGELFF; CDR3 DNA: TGCGCCAGCAGTCAATCGACGGGGGGTGGGAGAACCGGGGAGCTGTTTTTT
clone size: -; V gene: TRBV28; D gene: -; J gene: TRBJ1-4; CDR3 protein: CASSWGGGMFF; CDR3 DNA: TGTGCCAGCAGTTGGGGAGGGGGGATGTTTTTT
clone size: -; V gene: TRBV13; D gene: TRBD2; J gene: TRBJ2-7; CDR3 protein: CASSWGLANLYEQYF; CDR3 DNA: TGTGCCAGCAGCTGGGGACTAGCAAACCTTTACGAGCAGTACTTC
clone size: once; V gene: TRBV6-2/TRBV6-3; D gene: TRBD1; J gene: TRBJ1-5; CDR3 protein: CASSYLSMTGENQPQHF; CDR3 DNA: TGTGCCAGCAGTTACTTATCCATGACAGGGGAGAATCAGCCCCAGCATTTT
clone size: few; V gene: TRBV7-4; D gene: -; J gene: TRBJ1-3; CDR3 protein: CASSPRGIAGNTIYF; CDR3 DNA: TGTGCCAGCTCTCCGAGGGGGATTGCTGGAAACACCATATATTTT
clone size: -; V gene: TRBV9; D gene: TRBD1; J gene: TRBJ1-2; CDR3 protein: CASSVAPQGADGYTF; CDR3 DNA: TGTGCCAGCAGCGTAGCGCCTCAGGGGGCGGATGGCTACACCTTC
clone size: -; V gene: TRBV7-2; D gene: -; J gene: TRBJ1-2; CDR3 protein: CASSLLRQPAGGDGYTF; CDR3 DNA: TGTGCCAGCAGCTTGCTCCGACAACCTGCCGGGGGGGATGGCTACACCTTC
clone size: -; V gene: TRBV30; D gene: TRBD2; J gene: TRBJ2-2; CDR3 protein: CAWGLAGGGNTGELFF; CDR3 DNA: TGTGCCTGGGGGTTAGCGGGCGGGGGGAACACCGGGGAGCTGTTTTTT
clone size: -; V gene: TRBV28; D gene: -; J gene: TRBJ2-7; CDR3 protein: CASSLWRGQGPTLF; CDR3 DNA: TGTGCCAGCAGTTTATGGAGAGGGCAGGGGCCTACCCTCTTC
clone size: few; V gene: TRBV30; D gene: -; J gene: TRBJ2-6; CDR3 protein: CAWTIGANVLTF; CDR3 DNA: TGTGCCTGGACCATTGGGGCCAACGTCCTGACTTTC
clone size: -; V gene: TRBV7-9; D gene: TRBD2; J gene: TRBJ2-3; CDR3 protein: CASRPNRGASGGTDTQYF; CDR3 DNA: TGTGCCAGCAGACCCAACCGAGGGGCTAGCGGGGGCACAGATACGCAGTATTTT
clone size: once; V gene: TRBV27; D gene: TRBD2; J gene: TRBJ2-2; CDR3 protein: CASSFVKAGGTNTGELFF; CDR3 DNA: TGTGCCAGCAGTTTCGTTAAAGCGGGAGGGACGAACACCGGGGAGCTGTTTTTT
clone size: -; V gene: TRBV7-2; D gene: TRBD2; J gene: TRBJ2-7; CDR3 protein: CASSPRRLAGGSEQYF; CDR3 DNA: TGTGCCAGCAGCCCGAGGCGGTTAGCGGGAGGTAGTGAGCAGTACTTC
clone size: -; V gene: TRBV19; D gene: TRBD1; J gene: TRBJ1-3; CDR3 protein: CASSSGQRDTIYF; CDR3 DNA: TGTGCCAGTAGTTCGGGACAGCGGGACACCATATATTTT
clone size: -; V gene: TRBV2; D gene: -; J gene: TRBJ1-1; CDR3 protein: CASSRRVTEAFF; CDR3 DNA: TGTGCCAGCAGTCGTCGGGTCACTGAAGCTTTCTTT
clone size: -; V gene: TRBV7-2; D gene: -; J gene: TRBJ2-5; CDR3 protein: CASSLTGTQHQETQYF; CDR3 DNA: TGTGCCAGCAGCCTTACAGGGACCCAACACCAAGAGACCCAGTACTTC
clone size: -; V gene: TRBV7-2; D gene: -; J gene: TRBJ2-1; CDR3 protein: CASFPHQTSNEQFF; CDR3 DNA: TGTGCCAGCTTTCCGCACCAGACTTCCAATGAGCAGTTCTTC
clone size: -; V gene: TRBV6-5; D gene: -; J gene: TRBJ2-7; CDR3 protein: CASTVKGVAYEQYF; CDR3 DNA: TGTGCCAGCACTGTCAAGGGGGTAGCGTACGAGCAGTACTTC
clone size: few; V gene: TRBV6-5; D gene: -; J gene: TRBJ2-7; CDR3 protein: CASSSYTPSLEQYF; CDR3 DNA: TGTGCCAGCAGCTCATACACCCCTAGCCTCGAGCAGTACTTC
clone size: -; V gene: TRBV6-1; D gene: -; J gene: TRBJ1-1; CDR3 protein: CASSPGDRNTEAFF; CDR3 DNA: TGTGCCAGCAGTCCAGGGGACCGGAACACTGAAGCTTTCTTT
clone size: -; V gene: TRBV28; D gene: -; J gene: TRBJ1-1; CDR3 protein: CASSLILGPASF; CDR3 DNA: TGTGCCAGCAGTTTAATTTTGGGGCCGGCTTCCTTT
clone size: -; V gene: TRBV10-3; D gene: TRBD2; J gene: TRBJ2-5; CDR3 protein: CAIIAWGREGETQYF; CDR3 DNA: TGTGCCATCATCGCCTGGGGCAGGGAGGGAGAGACCCAGTACTTC
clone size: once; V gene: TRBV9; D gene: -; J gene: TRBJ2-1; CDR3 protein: CASSPRKTAHVYNEQFF; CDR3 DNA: TGTGCCAGCAGCCCCCGAAAGACTGCCCACGTCTACAATGAGCAGTTCTTC
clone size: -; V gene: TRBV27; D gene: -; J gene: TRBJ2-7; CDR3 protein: CASSLGRGYYEQYF; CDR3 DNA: TGTGCCAGCAGTTTAGGTAGGGGCTACTACGAGCAGTACTTC
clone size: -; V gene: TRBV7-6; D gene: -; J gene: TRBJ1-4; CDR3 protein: CASSPHREEKLFF; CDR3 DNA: TGTGCCAGCAGCCCCCACAGGGAGGAAAAACTGTTTTTT
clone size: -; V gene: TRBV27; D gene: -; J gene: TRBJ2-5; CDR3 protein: CASSLGGLETQYF; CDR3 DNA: TGTGCCAGCAGTTTAGGGGGGTTGGAGACCCAGTACTTC
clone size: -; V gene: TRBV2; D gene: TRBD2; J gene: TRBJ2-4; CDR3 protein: CAGAPGLAENIQYF; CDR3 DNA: TGTGCCGGAGCACCGGGACTAGCGGAAAACATTCAGTACTTC
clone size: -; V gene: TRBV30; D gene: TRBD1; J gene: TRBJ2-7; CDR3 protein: CAWKRDRPYEQYF; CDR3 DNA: TGTGCCTGGAAGAGGGACAGACCCTACGAGCAGTACTTC
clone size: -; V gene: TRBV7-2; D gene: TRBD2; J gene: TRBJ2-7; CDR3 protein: CASSLARGLGGRYEQYF; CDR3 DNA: TGTGCCAGCAGCTTAGCGCGGGGACTAGGCGGCCGTTACGAGCAGTACTTC
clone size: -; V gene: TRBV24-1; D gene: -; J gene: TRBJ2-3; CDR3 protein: CATSDSRAGPDTQYF; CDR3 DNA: TGTGCCACCAGTGATTCAAGGGCGGGGCCAGATACGCAGTATTTT
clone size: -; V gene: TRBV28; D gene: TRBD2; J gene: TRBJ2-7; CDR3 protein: CASSITGTSSNEQYF; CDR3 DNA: TGTGCCAGCAGCATAACCGGGACTAGCTCCAACGAGCAGTACTTC
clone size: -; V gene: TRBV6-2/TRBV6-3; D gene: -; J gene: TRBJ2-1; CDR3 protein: CASSYGLAYNEQFF; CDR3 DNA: TGTGCCAGCAGTTACGGGCTGGCCTACAATGAGCAGTTCTTC
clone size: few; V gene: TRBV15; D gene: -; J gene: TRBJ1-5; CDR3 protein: CATSRDRVPHGPQHF; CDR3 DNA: TGTGCCACCAGCAGAGATCGGGTGCCGCATGGGCCCCAGCATTTT
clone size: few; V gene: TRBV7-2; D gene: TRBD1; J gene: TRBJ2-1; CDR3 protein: CASSFWDRGRRGEQFF; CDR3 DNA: TGTGCCAGCAGCTTTTGGGACAGGGGGCGCCGAGGTGAGCAGTTCTTC
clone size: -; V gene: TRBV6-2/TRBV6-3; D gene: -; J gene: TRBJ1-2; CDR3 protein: CASSLPPRADYGYTF; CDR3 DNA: TGTGCCAGCAGCCTCCCCCCCAGGGCGGACTATGGCTACACCTTC
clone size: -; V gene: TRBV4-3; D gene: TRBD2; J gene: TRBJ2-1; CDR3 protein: CASSQALGLAGGNEQFF; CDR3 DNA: TGCGCCAGCAGCCAAGCCCTGGGACTAGCGGGAGGAAATGAGCAGTTCTTC
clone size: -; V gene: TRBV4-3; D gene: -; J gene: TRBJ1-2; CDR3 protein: CASSQDPGGLTF; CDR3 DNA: TGCGCCAGCAGCCAAGATCCGGGGGGCCTGACCTTC
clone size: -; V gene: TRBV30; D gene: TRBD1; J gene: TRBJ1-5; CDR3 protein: CAWSEGDRGQPQHF; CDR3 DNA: TGTGCCTGGAGTGAGGGGGACAGGGGTCAGCCCCAGCATTTT
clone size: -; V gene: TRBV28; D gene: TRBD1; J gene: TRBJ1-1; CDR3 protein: CASTIVSDRVSEAFF; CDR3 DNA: TGTGCCAGCACCATAGTTTCGGACAGGGTCTCTGAAGCTTTCTTT
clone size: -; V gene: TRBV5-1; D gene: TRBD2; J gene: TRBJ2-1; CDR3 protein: CASSFVTSGKSYNEQFF; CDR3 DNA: TGCGCCAGCAGCTTCGTGACTAGCGGGAAGTCCTACAATGAGCAGTTCTTC
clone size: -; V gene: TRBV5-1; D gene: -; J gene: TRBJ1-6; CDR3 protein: CASSLELPGNSPLHF; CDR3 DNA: TGCGCCAGCAGCTTGGAACTCCCGGGGAATTCACCCCTCCACTTT
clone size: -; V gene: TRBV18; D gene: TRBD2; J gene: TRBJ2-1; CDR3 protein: CASSPPGLAGDNEQFF; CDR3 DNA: TGTGCCAGCTCACCACCGGGACTAGCGGGAGACAATGAGCAGTTCTTC
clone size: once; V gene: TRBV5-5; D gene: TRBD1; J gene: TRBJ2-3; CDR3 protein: CASSPTGDTDTQYF; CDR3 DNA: TGTGCCAGCAGCCCGACAGGGGATACTGATACGCAGTATTTT
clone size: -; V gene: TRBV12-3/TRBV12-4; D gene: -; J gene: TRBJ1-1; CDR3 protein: CASSFPRTEAFF; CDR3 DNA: TGTGCCAGCAGTTTCCCCAGGACTGAAGCTTTCTTT
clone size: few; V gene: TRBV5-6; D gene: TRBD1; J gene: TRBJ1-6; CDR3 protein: CASSLRQGSSYNSPLHF; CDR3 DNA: TGTGCCAGCAGCCTCCGACAGGGCAGCTCCTATAATTCACCCCTCCACTTT